This entry describes one TCR beta chain. The antigen remains undetermined. The data were obtained in a study of blood T cells in healthy people across ages. About the research overall: For every two T cells, template switching captured about one barcoded beta molecule. Findings and limits, study-wide: Strong correlation was found linking TCR beta diversity to naive T cell percentage. Roughly linear declines in TCR beta diversity per million T cells occurred with age.

It was with a sample-barcoded 5' primer and a J-beta primer mix that a second PCR of about 6 to 12 cycles was run. The template-switch adaptor, which had 12 random nucleotides, put a tag on each cDNA molecule. MiXCR was run by TCRdb on the 5' RACE reads, yielding one entry per CDR3 protein. This table has roughly 1,800,000 distinct CDR3 sequences, around half appearing once. Sequenced: blood. The clonotype comes from a woman in her forties in good health.

CDR3 in DNA: TGTGCCAGCCGAACACGGGGCCACAACAGGAACACTGAAGCTTTCTTT. Its protein product is CASRTRGHNRNTEAFF. The chain links TRBV21-1 to TRBJ1-1; TRBD1 was called by the table and not checked on the DNA. TRBV21-1 is a pseudogene locus. The CDR3 runs to 16 residues.